A single sample gave rise to the 20 T cell receptor beta chains below, sequenced in a study of blood T cells in healthy people across ages. The authors ran a second PCR of 7 to 11 cycles using a sample-barcoded 5' primer and a J-beta primer mix. TCRdb re-called the 5' RACE reads with MiXCR, one entry per CDR3 protein. The sample carries fewer than 900,000 distinct CDR3 sequences, more than 40% recorded once. Sequencing was done on a sample of blood. All receptors derive from a woman aged 55 to 70 in good health.

A note on this clonotype: This may come from a read error, since a much larger clone is one base off. The CDR3 reads CASNFDREGETQYF. For the CDR3, the DNA is TGTGCCAGCAACTTCGACAGGGAAGGAGAGACCCAGTACTTC. The V and J genes are TRBV11-3 and TRBJ2-5, with 7 positions matching TRBD1. This CDR3 comprises 14 residues. Per the germline V gene, CDR1 is SGHNT and CDR2 is YENEEA. Unmatched junction bases numbered 9, after V lost 7 bases and J lost 4 bases. Based on the CDR3 plus reference TRBV11-3 and TRBJ2-5, the full variable domain is EAGVVQSPRYKIIEKKQPVAFWCNPISGHNTLYWYLQNLGQGPELLIRYENEEAVDDSQLPKDRFSAERLKGVDSTLKIQPAELGDSAVYLCASNFDREGETQYFGPGTRLLVL.

This clonotype was observed at least ten times. The rearrangement links TRBV10-3 to TRBJ2-7; 10 nucleotides match TRBD1. V was clipped by 7 bases and J by 5 bases; unmatched bases: 2. CDR1 and CDR2 from the germline V gene are ENHRY and SYGVKD. The CDR3 has 12 residues. The CDR3 is CAIIGTGDEQYF. The CDR3 region has the DNA TGTGCCATCATCGGGACAGGGGACGAGCAGTACTTC.

V gene TRBV7-2 combines with J gene TRBJ2-5, with D unclear. The CDR3 is 14 amino acids. The V gene lost 4 bases and the J gene lost 5 bases, with 14 bases spanning the gap. Per germline, CDR1 SGHTA and CDR2 FQGNSA. The CDR3 sequence: CASSSRLTWETQYF. The CDR3 DNA follows: TGTGCCAGCAGCTCCCGATTGACCTGGGAGACCCAGTACTTC.

Many counts were recorded for this clonotype. This chain uses TRBV15 with TRBJ2-5; weak D call: TRBD2 (6 bases). Trimming stripped 8 bases from V and 2 bases from J, with 15 bases between. The CDR3 runs to 14 residues. Germline assignment: CDR1 LNHNV and CDR2 YYDKDF (reference sequence). Here the CDR3 reads CATDPGGSQETQYF. DNA of the CDR3: TGTGCCACCGATCCCGGGGGAAGTCAAGAGACCCAGTACTTC.

In this sample, this clonotype turned up once. The V and J genes are TRBV7-9 and TRBJ2-3; weak D call: TRBD1 (5 bases). The CDR3 has 14 amino acids. Germline assignment: CDR1 SEHNR and CDR2 FQNEAQ (reference sequence). V lost 7 bases to trimming and J lost 6 bases, with 17 bases between them. For the CDR3, the DNA is TGTGCCAGCACCCAGGGAAGGGCTGGGGATACGCAGTATTTT. It yields the protein CASTQGRAGDTQYF.

The rearrangement links TRBV20-1 to TRBJ2-7; D gene ambiguous. The V end was cut by 3 bases, the J end by 3 bases, with 12 bases between. Germline-derived CDR1 and CDR2 are DFQATT and SNEGSKA (reference sequence). The CDR3 extends over 13 amino acids. The CDR3 coding sequence is TGCAGTGCTAGGCCCCTTGGGAACTACGAGCAGTACTTC. The encoded protein is CSARPLGNYEQYF.

Comments on this clonotype: An end of the junction does not agree with germline; a read error may underlie this. The rearrangement uses TRBV7-2 and TRBJ2-1; D could derive from TRBD1 or TRBD2 (5 bases each). The germline V gene has CDR1 SGHTA and CDR2 FQGNSA. There are 16 residues in the CDR3. CDR3 nucleotides: TGTGCCAGCAGCTTAGTTGGGGGAAAATCCTACAGTGAGCAGTTCTTC. It specifies CASSLVGGKSYSEQFF.

The J gene is TRBJ2-1, the V gene TRBV4-3; 12 nucleotides line up with TRBD2. Trimming cost V 4 bases and J 9 bases; bases outside gene matches: 4. Looked up from germline, CDR1 is LGHNA and CDR2 is YSLEER. The CDR3 is 14 residues long. The CDR3 is CASSRLAGVSEQFF. CDR3 nucleotides: TGCGCCAGCAGCCGACTAGCGGGAGTCAGTGAGCAGTTCTTC.

The chain employs TRBV5-1 and TRBJ1-1, with 7 bases lining up with TRBD1. CDR1 and CDR2 (germline): SGHRS, YFSETQ. J was trimmed by 3 bases and V by 4 bases; bases with no gene match: 6. The CDR3 is 14 amino acids. The CDR3 protein is CASSAGGGDTEAFF. CDR3 nucleotides: TGCGCCAGCAGCGCAGGGGGGGGAGACACTGAAGCTTTCTTT.

The chain joins TRBV30 to TRBJ2-3; no clear D. The CDR3 loop spans 12 amino acids. Trimming removed 0 bases at V and 4 bases at J, with 5 bases between. Germline V lookup: CDR1 GTSNPN, CDR2 SVGIG (reference sequence). The CDR3 DNA reads TGTGCCTGGAGTGTTTTCCCAGATACGCAGTATTTT. Residues: CAWSVFPDTQYF. Full variable domain (missing parts from reference TRBV30 and TRBJ2-3): SQTIHQWPATLVQPVGSPLSLECTVEGTSNPNLYWYRQAAGRGLQLLFYSVGIGQISSEVPQNLSASRPQDRQFILSSKKLLLSDSGFYLCAWSVFPDTQYFGPGTRLTVL.

The V call is TRBV12-3 or TRBV12-4, the J call TRBJ2-1; D might be TRBD1 (6 bases). V gave up 2 bases and J gave up 9 bases, with 17 bases separating them. The CDR3 extends over 15 amino acids. The CDR3 spells CASSLRPHRAGEQFF. The CDR3 DNA sequence: TGTGCCAGCAGTTTACGCCCCCACAGGGCTGGTGAGCAGTTCTTC.

In its sample, this clonotype was seen a few times. The DNA for the CDR3 is TGTGCCAGCACCCGACTAGCGGGAGCCTACAATGAGCAGTTCTTC. It specifies CASTRLAGAYNEQFF. V gene TRBV6-2 or TRBV6-3 combines with J gene TRBJ2-1, with 12 positions matching TRBD2. Germline-derived CDR1 and CDR2 are MNHEY and SVGEGT. CDR3 length equals 15 residues. V trimming: 7 bases; J trimming: 2 bases; junction bases outside the gene matches: 3.

V and J are TRBV21-1 and TRBJ1-1; TRBD1 was called by the table and not checked on the DNA. TRBV21-1 is listed as a pseudogene. The CDR3 has 13 amino acids. CDR3 coding DNA: TGTGCCAGCAGCAAAAAAAGGGGGGCTGAAGCTTTCTTT. It codes for CASSKKRGAEAFF.

This chain links TRBV28 with TRBJ1-1; D not resolved. This CDR3 is 15 amino acids long. Germline V CDR1 and CDR2: MDHEN, SYDVKM. The V end was cut by 6 bases, the J end by 2 bases, with 16 bases between. The CDR3 is CASRVMAIRNTEAFF. The CDR3 region has the DNA TGTGCCAGCAGAGTAATGGCCATTAGAAACACTGAAGCTTTCTTT.

The chain is built from TRBV15 and TRBJ2-2; D is possibly TRBD1 (5 bases). The length of the CDR3 is 16 residues. Germline V gives CDR1 LNHNV, CDR2 YYDKDF (reference sequence). V was shortened by 0 bases and J by 2 bases, with 10 bases between the two germline ends. CDR3 in DNA: TGTGCCACCAGCAGAGATAGGGGCCTTAACACCGGGGAGCTGTTTTTT. This codes for CATSRDRGLNTGELFF.

V and J are TRBV2 and TRBJ2-2; D perhaps matches TRBD2 (6 bases). V was clipped by 3 bases and J by 4 bases, with 12 bases between them. Germline V gene data show CDR1 as SNHLY and CDR2 as FYNNEI. The CDR3 loop spans 15 amino acids. CDR3 sequence reads: CASSDVGGGTGELFF. The CDR3 bases are TGTGCCAGCAGTGATGTCGGGGGTGGCACCGGGGAGCTGTTTTTT. Variable domain in full (rest from reference TRBV2 and TRBJ2-2): EPEVTQTPSHQVTQMGQEVILRCVPISNHLYFYWYRQILGQKVEFLVSFYNNEISEKSEIFDDQFSVERPDGSNFTLKIRSTKLEDSAMYFCASSDVGGGTGELFFGEGSRLTVL.

As concerns this clonotype: This may be a read error: a much more frequent sequence differs by one nucleotide. The chain has TRBV10-3 and TRBJ2-4; D is unclear. Matching the DNA end better, TRBJ2-7 makes the J call doubtful. The CDR3 is 14 amino acids. Germline values: CDR1 ENHRY, CDR2 SYGVKD. The CDR3: CAISEVGLPYEQYF. CDR3 DNA sequence: TGTGCCATCAGTGAGGTCGGGTTACCCTACGAGCAGTACTTC.

The sample holds a few counts of this clonotype. This rearrangement joins TRBV10-3 to TRBJ2-2; TRBD1 agrees at 10 bases. V shed 7 bases and J 5 bases; nucleotides not matched to a gene: 4. CDR1 and CDR2 (germline): ENHRY, SYGVKD. The CDR3 contains 14 residues. The CDR3 spells CAITGTGETGELFF. The CDR3 region has the DNA TGTGCCATCACTGGGACAGGGGAGACCGGGGAGCTGTTTTTT.

The rearrangement joins TRBV18 to TRBJ1-2; D is uncertain. Looked up from germline, CDR1 is KGHSH and CDR2 is LQKENI. The ends were cut back, 3 bases at V and 1 base at J, with 12 bases in the middle. This CDR3 is 15 amino acids long. CDR3 nucleotide sequence: TGTGCCAGCTCACCCCAACTGGACGGTAACTATGGCTACACCTTC. Translation: CASSPQLDGNYGYTF.

There are a few counts of this clonotype. The junction departs from the called germline gene at one end, perhaps through a read error. The CDR3 sequence is CASSLVSPEETQYF. In DNA, the CDR3 is TGTGCTAGCAGCTTAGTGAGCCCAGAGGAGACCCAGTACTTC. V is TRBV7-7 and J is TRBJ2-5; D uncertain. CDR3 length equals 14 residues. Germline V gene sequence: CDR1 SSHAT, CDR2 FNYEAQ (reference sequence).